These 19 T cell receptor beta chains were sequenced from one sample in a study of regulatory T cells in long-lasting Graves disease. Specified time point: newly diagnosed GD, antithyroid drugs for less than 3 months. From PBMCs, RNA was extracted and then used to make the TCR library. According to the study, TCR beta libraries were built with iRepertoire HTBI primers and CDR3-region Arm-PCR. Using its own MiXCR run on the multiplex PCR reads, TCRdb lists one record per CDR3 protein. The sample lists 350,000 to 400,000 distinct CDR3 sequences; 15% to 19% were seen once. The input for sequencing was peripheral blood mononuclear cells (PBMCs), taken at new diagnosis, from a patient treated with antithyroid drugs. The receptor set was obtained from a female donor with Graves disease.

The J gene is TRBJ2-4, the V gene TRBV3-1; D unclear. The J call may be mistaken, given a closer DNA end match to TRBJ1-2. The CDR3 has 13 residues. Germline CDR1 is LGHDT and CDR2 is YNNKEL (reference sequence). This CDR3 is CASSQQISYGYTF. The CDR3 coding sequence is TGTGCCAGCAGCCAACAGATTTCCTATGGCTACACCTTC.

This clonotype was counted at least ten times. The chain combines TRBV7-9 with TRBJ1-5, with unresolved D. This CDR3 contains 15 residues. V shed 5 bases and J shed 1 base, with 12 bases lying between them. Germline CDR1 and CDR2: SEHNR and FQNEAQ (reference sequence). DNA of the CDR3: TGTGCCAGCAGCCTCGGAAAATGGAGCAATCAGCCCCAGCATTTT. Its protein is CASSLGKWSNQPQHF.

The CDR3 DNA is TGTGCCAGCAGCCCGAAAAGCGGGGACTCCTACGAGCAGTACTTC. Protein sequence: CASSPKSGDSYEQYF. The chain has TRBV11-2 and TRBJ2-7; 7 nucleotides line up with TRBD2. V trimming: 5 bases; J trimming: 0 bases; junction bases outside the gene matches: 7. Germline V gives CDR1 SGHAT, CDR2 FQNNGV. CDR3 size: 15 residues.

This clonotype was seen many times. The chain has TRBV29-1 and TRBJ2-1, with 7 bases fitting TRBD1. Germline CDR1 and CDR2: SQVTM and ANQGSEA. J was trimmed by 3 bases and V by 7 bases; bases with no gene match: 6. The CDR3 sequence is 13 residues long. CDR3 protein: CSARRQGYNEQFF. CDR3 DNA sequence: TGCAGCGCCAGAAGACAGGGCTACAATGAGCAGTTCTTC.

The sample holds many counts of this clonotype. V gene TRBV28 combines with J gene TRBJ1-1, with 8 bases identical to TRBD1. The CDR3 totals 14 residues. From germline, CDR1 is MDHEN and CDR2 SYDVKM. The CDR3 reads CVTGGGPGDTEAFF. DNA of the CDR3: TGTGTCACAGGGGGGGGGCCGGGGGACACTGAAGCTTTCTTT.

This clonotype occurred many times. V and J are TRBV7-6 and TRBJ2-1; 13 bases match TRBD2. V was clipped by 4 bases and J by 7 bases; unmatched bases: 4. Germline loops: CDR1 SGHVS, CDR2 FNYEAQ. This CDR3 is built from 15 residues. In DNA form, the CDR3 reads TGTGCCAGCAGCTGGACTAGCGGGAGTACGAATGAGCAGTTCTTC. This sequence encodes CASSWTSGSTNEQFF.

A remark on this clonotype: Just one base apart from a much larger clone, this may be a read error. The J gene is TRBJ1-1, the V gene TRBV6-2 or TRBV6-3, with no clear D. CDR1 and CDR2 from the germline V gene are MNHEY and SVGEGT. This CDR3 spans 14 amino acids. The CDR3 nucleotides read TGTGCCAGCAGCAAAGACGAAGTGGCGGAAGAAGCTTCCTTT. Translating it yields CASSKDEVAEEASF.

This sequence joins TRBV5-1 and TRBJ2-7; D is perhaps TRBD2 (5 bases). Germline CDR1 reads SGHRS; CDR2 reads YFSETQ. V lost 4 bases and J 3 bases, leaving 26 bases between the germline ends. This CDR3 contains 18 residues. The CDR3 DNA reads as TGCGCCAGCAGCCGCGACAAACATCGAAGGGTCGGGGTCTACGAGCAGTACTTC. This gives the protein CASSRDKHRRVGVYEQYF.

The chain has TRBV12-3 or TRBV12-4 and TRBJ2-3, with no clear D. V dropped 3 bases and J dropped 0 bases, with 4 bases sitting between them. This CDR3 contains 13 residues. CDR3 sequence (DNA): TGTGCCAGCAGTTTTGTGAGCACAGATACGCAGTATTTT. This sequence encodes CASSFVSTDTQYF.

This clonotype came up many times. This rearrangement joins TRBV2 to TRBJ1-6, with D hard to call. Germline assignment: CDR1 SNHLY and CDR2 FYNNEI. The CDR3 contains 16 residues. V gave up 6 bases and J gave up 4 bases, with 16 bases separating them. The CDR3 DNA reads TGTGCCAGCAGCCGCCCCGGGCCCGAATATAATTCACCCCTCCACTTT. Translating it yields CASSRPGPEYNSPLHF.

The rearrangement joins TRBV12-3 or TRBV12-4 to TRBJ2-2; 11 bases match TRBD2. The CDR3 contains 14 residues. The ends lost 6 bases at V and 3 bases at J; junction bases unmatched: 0. The CDR3 DNA reads TGTGCCAGCAGACTAGCGGGAGACACCGGGGAGCTGTTTTTT. Protein product: CASRLAGDTGELFF.

The chain is built from TRBV20-1 and TRBJ1-1; 7 nucleotides align to TRBD1. Germline V gives CDR1 DFQATT, CDR2 SNEGSKA (reference sequence). The CDR3 has 14 residues. V gave up 3 bases and J gave up 1 base; unmatched junction bases: 5. CDR3 region: CSASSGQENTEAFF. Written as DNA, the CDR3 is TGCAGTGCTAGCTCCGGACAGGAGAACACTGAAGCTTTCTTT.

V gene TRBV10-3 combines with J gene TRBJ2-5, with 9 bases matching TRBD2. The V segment lost 11 bases and the J segment 5 bases; nucleotides outside the gene matches: 12. The CDR3 covers 14 residues. Germline-derived CDR1 and CDR2 are ENHRY and SYGVKD. This CDR3 reads CAPDRGLAGETQYF. In nucleotides, the CDR3 is TGTGCCCCAGACCGGGGACTAGCAGGGGAGACCCAGTACTTC.

This clonotype was observed many times. J is TRBJ2-7 and V is TRBV20-1; 12 bases agree with TRBD2. The V gene end was trimmed by 4 bases and the J gene end by 6 bases; junction bases not matched to a gene: 7. The CDR3 is 14 amino acids. CDR1 is DFQATT, CDR2 SNEGSKA, per germline (reference sequence). The chain's CDR3 is CSATPLAGGPEQYF. The CDR3, as DNA: TGCAGTGCTACGCCCCTAGCGGGAGGGCCCGAGCAGTACTTC.

A note on this clonotype: A much larger clone sits a single nucleotide away, making a read error possible. The CDR3 spells CASSDPNQDAWGTQHF. In DNA, the CDR3 is TGTGCCAGCAGTGACCCTAACCAGGACGCCTGGGGGACCCAGCATTTT. The chain recombines TRBV28 with TRBJ1-5; possible D gene TRBD1, 5 bases. The germline V gene encodes CDR1 MDHEN and CDR2 SYDVKM. The CDR3 is made up of 16 amino acids. Trimming removed 5 bases at V and 11 bases at J, with 25 bases between.

This clonotype appeared many times. The junction departs from germline at one end; a sequencing error may be responsible. This chain uses TRBV27 with TRBJ2-7; either TRBD1 or TRBD2 may fit D (6 bases each). This CDR3 contains 12 residues. Germline V CDR1 and CDR2: MNHEY, SMNVEV (reference sequence). The CDR3 DNA is TGTGCCAGCAGACGGGGGCCCTACGAACAGTACTTC. Amino acids: CASRRGPYEQYF.

This clonotype came up many times. V is TRBV4-1 and J is TRBJ2-3; D may be TRBD1 (5 bases). Germline CDR1 reads MGHRA; CDR2 reads YSYEKL. Deletions cut 1 base from V and 5 bases from J, with 10 bases between. CDR3 length: 14 amino acids. DNA of the CDR3: TGCGCCAGCAGCCAAGCAGGGCAGGGAGATACGCAGTATTTT. Its translation: CASSQAGQGDTQYF.

At least ten counts were recorded for this clonotype. The chain's CDR3 is CSARALSEQYF. CDR3 in DNA: TGCAGTGCTAGGGCCCTTAGTGAGCAGTACTTC. The rearrangement joins TRBV20-1 to TRBJ2-7, with no clear D. V lost 3 bases, J lost 7 bases, and 10 bases lay in between. The CDR3 runs 11 residues. CDR1 and CDR2 (germline): DFQATT, SNEGSKA (reference sequence).

The V gene is TRBV10-3, the J gene TRBJ2-1; D possibly matches TRBD1 or TRBD2 (6 bases each). Germline V gene data show CDR1 as ENHRY and CDR2 as SYGVKD. V lost 7 bases, J lost 4 bases, and 17 bases lay in between. This CDR3 has 15 amino acids. The DNA of the CDR3 is TGTGCCATCATGCCTGATGGGGGGCTATACAATGAGCAGTTCTTC. Protein sequence: CAIMPDGGLYNEQFF.